The sequence of this T cell receptor (beta chain) was determined in a study of cytomegalovirus exposure and HLA in healthy donors. Study-wide results and limits: What TCR beta sequences reportedly achieved was accurate prediction of HLA-A and HLA-B alleles in most subjects.

As for the donors, each was a healthy bone marrow donor. At sampling all donors were nominally healthy, likely with unrecorded immune exposures. The PCR contained 60 Vbeta and 13 Jbeta primers. Method: immunoSEQ multiplex PCR; TCRdb's copy keeps in-frame clones and lacks some. The sample lists about 120,000 clones, roughly three quarters seen once, with roughly 6.2% in the top ten. This clone was counted many times. Its antigen is unidentified. From germline, CDR1 is SGHNT and CDR2 YYREEE (reference sequence). The length of the CDR3 is 14 residues. V was clipped by 0 bases and J by 3 bases, with 10 bases between them.

J is TRBJ2-7 and V is TRBV5-4; no clear D gene. The sequence derives from a man aged 30 to 39 in good health and CMV-seropositive. Sequenced sample: PBMCs. For the CDR3, the DNA is TGTGCCAGCAGCTTGGAGCAAAACTTCTACGAGCAGTACTTC. It yields the protein CASSLEQNFYEQYF. Combining the CDR3 with reference TRBV5-4 and TRBJ2-7 gives the whole variable domain ETGVTQSPTHLIKTRGQQVTLRCSSQSGHNTVSWYQQALGQGPQFIFQYYREEENGRGNFPPRFSGLQFPNYSSELNVNALELDDSALYLCASSLEQNFYEQYFGPGTRLTVT.